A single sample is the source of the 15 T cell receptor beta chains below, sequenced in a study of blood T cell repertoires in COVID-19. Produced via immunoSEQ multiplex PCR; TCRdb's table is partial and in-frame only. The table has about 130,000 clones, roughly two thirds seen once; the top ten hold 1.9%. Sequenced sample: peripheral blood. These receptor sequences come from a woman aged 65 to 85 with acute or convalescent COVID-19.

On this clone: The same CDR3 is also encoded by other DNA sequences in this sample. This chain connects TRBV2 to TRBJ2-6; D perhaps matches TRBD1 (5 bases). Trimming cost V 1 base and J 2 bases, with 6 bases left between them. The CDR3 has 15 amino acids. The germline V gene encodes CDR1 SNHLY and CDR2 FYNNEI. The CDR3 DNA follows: TGTGCCAGCAGTGAAGGACAGCCTGGGGCCAACGTCCTGACTTTC. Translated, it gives CASSEGQPGANVLTF.

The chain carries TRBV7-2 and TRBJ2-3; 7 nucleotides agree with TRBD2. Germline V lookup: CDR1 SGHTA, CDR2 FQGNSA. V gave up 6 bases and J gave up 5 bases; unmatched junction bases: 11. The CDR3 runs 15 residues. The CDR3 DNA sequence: TGTGCCAGCAGACCGGGGAGGGTCCAGGGAGATACGCAGTATTTT. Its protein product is CASRPGRVQGDTQYF.

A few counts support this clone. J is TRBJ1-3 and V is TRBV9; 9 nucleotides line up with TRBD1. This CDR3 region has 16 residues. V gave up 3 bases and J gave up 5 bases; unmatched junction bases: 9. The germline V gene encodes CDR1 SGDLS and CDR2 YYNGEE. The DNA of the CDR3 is TGTGCCAGCAGCGCCTCAGGACAGGGGAGTAGAAACACCATATATTTT. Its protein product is CASSASGQGSRNTIYF.

Here the CDR3 reads CASSYRLLGSYEQYF. The CDR3 coding sequence is TGTGCCAGCAGTTACCGTTTACTAGGCTCCTACGAGCAGTACTTC. The V call is TRBV6-2 or TRBV6-3, the J call TRBJ2-7, with D possibly matching TRBD2 (5 bases). The germline V and J ends were trimmed by 2 bases and 0 bases, with 11 bases remaining between them. This CDR3 is built from 15 residues. The germline CDR1 and CDR2 sequences are MNHEY and SVGEGT.

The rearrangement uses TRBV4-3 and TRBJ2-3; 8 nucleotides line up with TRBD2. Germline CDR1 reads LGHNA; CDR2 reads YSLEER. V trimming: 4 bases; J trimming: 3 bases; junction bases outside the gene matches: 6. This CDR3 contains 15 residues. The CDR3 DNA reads TGCGCCAGCAGCCCCGGGGGGGGAGGAACAGATACGCAGTATTTT. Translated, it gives CASSPGGGGTDTQYF.

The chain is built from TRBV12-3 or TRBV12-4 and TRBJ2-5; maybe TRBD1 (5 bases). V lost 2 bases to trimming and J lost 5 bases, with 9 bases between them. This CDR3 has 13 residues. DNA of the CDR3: TGTGCCAGCAGTTTAAGGGGTCGGGAGACCCAGTACTTC. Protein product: CASSLRGRETQYF.

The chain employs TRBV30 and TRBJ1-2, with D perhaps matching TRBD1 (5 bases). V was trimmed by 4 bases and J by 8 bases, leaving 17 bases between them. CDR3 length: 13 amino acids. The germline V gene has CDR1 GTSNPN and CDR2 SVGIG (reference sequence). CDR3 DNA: TGTGCCTGGAACTTCCCAGGGAGGGACGGCTACACCTTC. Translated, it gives CAWNFPGRDGYTF.

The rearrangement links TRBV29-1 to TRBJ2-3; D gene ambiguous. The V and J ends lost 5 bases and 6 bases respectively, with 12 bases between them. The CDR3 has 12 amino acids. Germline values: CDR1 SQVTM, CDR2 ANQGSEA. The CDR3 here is CSVYIYLDTQYF. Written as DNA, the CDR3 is TGCAGCGTTTATATATATTTGGATACGCAGTATTTT.

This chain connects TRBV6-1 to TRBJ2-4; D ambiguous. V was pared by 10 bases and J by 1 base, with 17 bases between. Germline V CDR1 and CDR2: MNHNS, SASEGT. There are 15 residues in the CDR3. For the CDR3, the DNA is TGTGCCACCTCAGGATTTATTTCGGCCAAAAACATTCAGTACTTC. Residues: CATSGFISAKNIQYF.

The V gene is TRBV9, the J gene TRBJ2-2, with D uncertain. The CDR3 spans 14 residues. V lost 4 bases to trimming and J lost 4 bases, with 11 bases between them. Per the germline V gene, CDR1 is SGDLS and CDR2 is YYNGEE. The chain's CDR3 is CASSTTPGTGELFF. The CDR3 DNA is TGTGCCAGCAGCACCACCCCCGGCACCGGGGAGCTGTTTTTT.

The CDR3 protein is CAISESRQRSSYEQYF. DNA of the CDR3: TGTGCCATCAGTGAGTCACGCCAGCGTAGCTCCTACGAGCAGTACTTC. The rearrangement uses TRBV10-3 and TRBJ2-7; D remains ambiguous. Trimming pared 0 bases from V and 0 bases from J, leaving 12 bases between. The CDR3 is 16 amino acids. Per the germline V gene, CDR1 is ENHRY and CDR2 is SYGVKD.

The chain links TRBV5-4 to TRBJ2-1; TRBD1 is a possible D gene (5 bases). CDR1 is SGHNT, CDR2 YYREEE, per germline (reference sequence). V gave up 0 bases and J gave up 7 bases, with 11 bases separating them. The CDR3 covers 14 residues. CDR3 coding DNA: TGTGCCAGCAGCTTGGATCAGGGTTCGAATGAGCAGTTCTTC. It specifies CASSLDQGSNEQFF.

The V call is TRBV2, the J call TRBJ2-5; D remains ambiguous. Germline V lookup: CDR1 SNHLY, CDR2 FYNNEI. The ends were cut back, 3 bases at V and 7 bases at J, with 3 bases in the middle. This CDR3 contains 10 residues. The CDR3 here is CASSDRTQYF. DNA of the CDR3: TGTGCCAGCAGTGACAGGACCCAGTACTTC.

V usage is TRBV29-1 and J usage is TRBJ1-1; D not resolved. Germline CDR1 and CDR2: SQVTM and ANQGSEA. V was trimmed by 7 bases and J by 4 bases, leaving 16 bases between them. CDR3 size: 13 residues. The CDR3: CSAGDDSGTEAFF. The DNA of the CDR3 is TGCAGCGCTGGAGACGATTCGGGCACTGAAGCTTTCTTT.

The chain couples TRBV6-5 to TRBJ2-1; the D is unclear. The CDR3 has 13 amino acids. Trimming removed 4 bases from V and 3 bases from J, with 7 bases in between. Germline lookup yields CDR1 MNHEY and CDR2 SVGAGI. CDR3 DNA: TGTGCCAGCAGTTCGTCAGGCTACAATGAGCAGTTCTTC. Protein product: CASSSSGYNEQFF.